This TCR beta chain originates from a study of cytomegalovirus exposure and HLA in healthy donors. Points from the study as a whole: The dataset shows that most TCR sequences were rare, while some public TCRs occurred in many donors.

V lost 3 bases and J lost 4, with 12 bases in between. This CDR3 has 14 amino acids. Looked up from germline, CDR1 is SGHTA and CDR2 is FQGNSA. Of note for this clone: Its antigen is unknown.

Primers for the PCR totalled 60 Vbeta and 13 Jbeta. Repertoires were generated with immunoSEQ multiplex PCR, while TCRdb's copy carries only in-frame clones and drops some. Of 120,000 or so clones listed, approximately 70% were seen once; the top ten hold roughly 1.4%. The sequencing input was PBMCs. The V call is TRBV7-2, the J call TRBJ1-1; D is possibly TRBD1 (5 bases). The clonotype was recovered from a man between 18 and 29 years old in good health and CMV-seronegative. The chain's CDR3 is CASSFPWRGTEAFF. CDR3 nucleotide sequence: TGTGCCAGCAGCTTCCCGTGGAGGGGCACTGAAGCTTTCTTT.